Reported below is one T cell receptor beta chain. The antigen is not known. The data were taken from a study of cytomegalovirus exposure and HLA in healthy donors. Study-wide context: Counted in an early data release were approximately 85 million unique TCRs from HLA-typed donors. Notes on the study in general: When analyzed later, a missense DCLRE1C variant was found to be linked to TCR beta V- and J-gene trimming. Judged likely to be a sequencing artifact was a cluster of highly shared sequence variants.

In the PCR, 60 Vbeta and 13 Jbeta primers were used. The data were produced by immunoSEQ multiplex PCR, yet TCRdb's version contains in-frame clones alone and is incomplete. The sample holds some 160,000 clones. Sequencing was done on a sample of PBMCs. This receptor was obtained from a man aged 30 to 45 in good health and CMV-seronegative.

The CDR3 region is CASSLRVGAGNEQYF. CDR3 nucleotide sequence: TGTGCCAGCAGCTTAAGGGTGGGGGCCGGTAACGAGCAGTACTTC. This sequence joins TRBV7-2 and TRBJ2-5, with D perhaps TRBD1 (6 bases). The tail of the sequence fits TRBJ2-7 better, so the J call may be wrong. Germline loops: CDR1 SGHTA, CDR2 FQGNSA. The CDR3 has 15 amino acids.